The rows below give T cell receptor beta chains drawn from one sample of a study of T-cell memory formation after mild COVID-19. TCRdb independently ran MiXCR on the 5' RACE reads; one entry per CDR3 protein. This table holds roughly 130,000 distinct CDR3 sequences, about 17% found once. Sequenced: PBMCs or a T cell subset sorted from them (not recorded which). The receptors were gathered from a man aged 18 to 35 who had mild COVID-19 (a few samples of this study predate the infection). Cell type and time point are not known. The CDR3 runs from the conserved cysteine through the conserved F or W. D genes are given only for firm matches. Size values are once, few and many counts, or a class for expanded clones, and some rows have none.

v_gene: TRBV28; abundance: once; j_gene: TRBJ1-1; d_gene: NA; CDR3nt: TGTGCCAGCAGTTTCGGGGACCGTAGGATGAACACTGAAGCTTTCTTT; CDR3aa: CASSFGDRRMNTEAFF
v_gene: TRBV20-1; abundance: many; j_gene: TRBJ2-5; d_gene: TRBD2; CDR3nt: TGCAGTGCTAGGGGAGGGAAAGAGACCCAGTACTTC; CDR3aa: CSARGGKETQYF
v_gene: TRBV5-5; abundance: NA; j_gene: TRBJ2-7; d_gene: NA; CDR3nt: TGTGCCAGCAGCCTCGTTGGCAGGGACTACGAGCAGTACTTC; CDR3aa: CASSLVGRDYEQYF
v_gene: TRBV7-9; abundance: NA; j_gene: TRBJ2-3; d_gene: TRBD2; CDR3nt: TGTGCCAGCAGCCCGGGACTAGCGGTGGGAGATACGCAGTATTTT; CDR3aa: CASSPGLAVGDTQYF
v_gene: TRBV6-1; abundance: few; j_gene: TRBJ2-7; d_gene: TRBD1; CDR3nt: TGTGCCAGCAGTGCGGAGTCAGGGGGCGACCACGAGCAGTACTTC; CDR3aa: CASSAESGGDHEQYF
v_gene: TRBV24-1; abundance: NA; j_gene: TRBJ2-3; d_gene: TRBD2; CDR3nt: TGTGCCACCAGTGACCCCGGAAGCGGGGGCACAGATACGCAGTATTTT; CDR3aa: CATSDPGSGGTDTQYF
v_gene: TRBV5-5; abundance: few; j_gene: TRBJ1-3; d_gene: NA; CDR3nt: TGTGCCAGCAGAGACGCAGGGAGAAACACCATATATTTT; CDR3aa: CASRDAGRNTIYF
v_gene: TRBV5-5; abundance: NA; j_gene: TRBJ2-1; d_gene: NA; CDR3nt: TGTGCCAGCAGCTTTGACCTTTACAATGAGCAGTTCTTC; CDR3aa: CASSFDLYNEQFF
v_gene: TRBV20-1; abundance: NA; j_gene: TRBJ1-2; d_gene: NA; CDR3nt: TGCAGTGCTAGATGGGCAGGGTTATATGGCTACACCTTC; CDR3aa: CSARWAGLYGYTF
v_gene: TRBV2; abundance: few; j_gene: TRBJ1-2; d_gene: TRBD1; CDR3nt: TGTGCCAGCAGTGAGTCAGGGGGGATCGGCTACACCTTC; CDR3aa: CASSESGGIGYTF
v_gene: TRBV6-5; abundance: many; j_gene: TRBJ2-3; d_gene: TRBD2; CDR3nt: TGTGCCAGCAGGACTAGCGGGGGCACAGATACGCAGTATTTT; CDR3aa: CASRTSGGTDTQYF
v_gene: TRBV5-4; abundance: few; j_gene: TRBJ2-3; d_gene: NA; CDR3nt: TGTGCCAGCAGCTTGGCGCCAGGGGCCAGCACAGATACGCAGTATTTT; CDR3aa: CASSLAPGASTDTQYF
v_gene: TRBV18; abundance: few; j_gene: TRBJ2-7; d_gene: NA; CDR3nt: TGTGCCAGCTCACCGGCCGCGGCCTACGAGCAGTACTTC; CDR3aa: CASSPAAAYEQYF
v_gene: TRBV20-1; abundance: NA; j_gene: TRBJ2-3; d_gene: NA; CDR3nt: TGCAGTGCTACGGGACGGAGAACTAGCACAGATACGCAGTATTTT; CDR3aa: CSATGRRTSTDTQYF
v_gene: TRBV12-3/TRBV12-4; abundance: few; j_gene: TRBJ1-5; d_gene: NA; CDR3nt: TGTGCCAGCTCGGGATCTAGCAATCAGCCCCAGCATTTT; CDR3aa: CASSGSSNQPQHF
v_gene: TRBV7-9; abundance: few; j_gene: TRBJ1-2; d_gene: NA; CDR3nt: TGTGCCAGCAGCCCCGGACAGCGCTATGGCTACACCTTC; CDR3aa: CASSPGQRYGYTF
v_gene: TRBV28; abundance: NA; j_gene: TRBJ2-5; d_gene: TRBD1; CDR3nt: TGTGCCAGCAGTTTGGGACAGGGGCTGCAAGAGACCCAGTACTTC; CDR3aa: CASSLGQGLQETQYF
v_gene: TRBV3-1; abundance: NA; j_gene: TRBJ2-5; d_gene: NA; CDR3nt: TGTGCCAGCAGCCCCCGGGACCTCCTGTACCAAGAGACCCAGTACTTC; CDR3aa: CASSPRDLLYQETQYF
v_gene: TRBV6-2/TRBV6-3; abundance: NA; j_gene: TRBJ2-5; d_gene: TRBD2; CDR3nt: TGTGCCAGCAGTTACCGGTCCCTAGCGGGTACCTACTTC; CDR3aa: CASSYRSLAGTYF
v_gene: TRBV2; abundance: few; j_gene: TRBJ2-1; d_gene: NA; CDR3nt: TGTGCCAGCAGTGGGGGAAAAACCTACAATGAGCAGTTCTTC; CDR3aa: CASSGGKTYNEQFF
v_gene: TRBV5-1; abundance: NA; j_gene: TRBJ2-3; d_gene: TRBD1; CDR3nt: TGCGCCAGCAGCTGGGACAGGGTTACAGATACGCAGTATTTT; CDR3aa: CASSWDRVTDTQYF
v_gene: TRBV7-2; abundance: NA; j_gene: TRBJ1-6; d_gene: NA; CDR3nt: TGTGCCAGCAGGGGCGGGGACTATAATTCACCCCTCCACTTT; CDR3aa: CASRGGDYNSPLHF
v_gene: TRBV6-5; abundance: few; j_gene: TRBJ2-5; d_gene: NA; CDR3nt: TGTGCCAGCAGTTACTCGACCGGGCGGGGCCCCCATGAGACCCAGTACTTC; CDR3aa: CASSYSTGRGPHETQYF
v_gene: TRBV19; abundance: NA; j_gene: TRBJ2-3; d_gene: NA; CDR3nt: TGTGCCAGTAGAGGACGGCTGAGCACAGATACGCAGTATTTT; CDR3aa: CASRGRLSTDTQYF
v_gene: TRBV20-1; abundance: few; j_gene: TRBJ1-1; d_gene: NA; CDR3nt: TGCAGTGCTAGAGTGGGGGCGGCGAACACTGAAGCTTTCTTT; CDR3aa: CSARVGAANTEAFF
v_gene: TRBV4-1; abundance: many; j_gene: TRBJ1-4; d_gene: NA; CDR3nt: TGCGCCAGCAGCCAAGTTGGGACGACTAATGAAAAACTGTTTTTT; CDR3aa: CASSQVGTTNEKLFF
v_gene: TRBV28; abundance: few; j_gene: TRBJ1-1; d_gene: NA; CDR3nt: TGTGCCAGCAGTACTATTAGACGGTCGGTAACTGAAGCTTTCTTT; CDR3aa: CASSTIRRSVTEAFF
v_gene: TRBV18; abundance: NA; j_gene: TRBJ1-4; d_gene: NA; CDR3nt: TGTGCCAGCTGCTTCGGGACTAATGAAAAACTGTTTTTT; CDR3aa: CASCFGTNEKLFF
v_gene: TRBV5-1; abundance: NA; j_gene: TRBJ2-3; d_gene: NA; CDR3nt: TGCGCCAGCAGCTTGGGAGACGACGATACGCAGTATTTT; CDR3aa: CASSLGDDDTQYF
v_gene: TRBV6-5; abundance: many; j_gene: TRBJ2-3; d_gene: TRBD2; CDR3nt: TGTGCCAGCAGTTACTCCGGACTAGCGGGGGGAGATACGCAGTATTTT; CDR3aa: CASSYSGLAGGDTQYF
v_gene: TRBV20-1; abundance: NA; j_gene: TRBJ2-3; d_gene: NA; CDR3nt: TGCAGTGCTAGTACAGATACGCAGTATTTT; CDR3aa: CSASTDTQYF
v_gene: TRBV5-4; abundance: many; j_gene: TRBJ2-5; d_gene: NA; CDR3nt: TGTGCCAGCAGCTCATGGGGCAGGGGGGCGGGAGAGACCCAGTACTTC; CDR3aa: CASSSWGRGAGETQYF
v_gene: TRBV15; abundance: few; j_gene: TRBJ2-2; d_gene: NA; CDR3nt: TGTGCCACCAGCAAGGTTGGGACCGCGAGAAACACCGGGGAGCTGTTTTTT; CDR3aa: CATSKVGTARNTGELFF
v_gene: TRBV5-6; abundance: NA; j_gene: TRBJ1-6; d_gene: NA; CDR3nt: TGTGCCAGCAGCTTGGCTCCCGGACGGGGCGGTTCACCCCTCCACTTT; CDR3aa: CASSLAPGRGGSPLHF